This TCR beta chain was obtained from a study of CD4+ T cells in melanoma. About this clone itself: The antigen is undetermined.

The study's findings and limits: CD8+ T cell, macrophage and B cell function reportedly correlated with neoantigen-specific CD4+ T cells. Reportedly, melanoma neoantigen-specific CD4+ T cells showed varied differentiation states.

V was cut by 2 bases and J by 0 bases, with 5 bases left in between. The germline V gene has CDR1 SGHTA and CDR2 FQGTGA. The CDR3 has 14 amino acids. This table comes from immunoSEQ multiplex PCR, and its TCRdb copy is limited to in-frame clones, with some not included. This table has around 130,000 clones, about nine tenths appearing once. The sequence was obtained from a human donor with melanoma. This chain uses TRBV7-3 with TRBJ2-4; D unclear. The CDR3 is CASSLGSAKNIQYF. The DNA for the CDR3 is TGTGCCAGCAGCTTAGGGTCAGCCAAAAACATTCAGTACTTC.